This T cell receptor (beta chain) stems from a study of T cells in tuberculosis (dated 2018 in TCRdb). A note on the overall study: The study combined CD1B tetramers and high-throughput TCR immunosequencing to characterize T cells specific for the mycobacterial lipid antigen glucose monomycolate (GMM). A South African clinical cohort compared IGRA-negative adolescents, IGRA-positive adolescents with latent tuberculosis and adults with active tuberculosis, ten per group. PBMC from active tuberculosis patients were archived either before standard anti-tuberculosis treatment began or within 7 days of the start of that treatment. Points the paper makes about the study in general: Shorter CDR3-alpha lengths in active tuberculosis patients partly drove the smaller NN-distances, and the TCR-beta difference was not statistically significant. Active tuberculosis TCR-alpha repertoires showed smaller mean NN-distances to GMM-specific TCRs than IGRA-negative controls, suggesting clonal expansion of these TCRs. Clinical samples were selected based on which cryopreserved specimens were available, and the active tuberculosis cases were adults whereas the controls were adolescents. An accuracy of 87% (AUROC 0.75 to 0.9) was reached by a classifier using the diverse GMM-specific repertoire, compared with about 70% accuracy when GEM motif frequencies were used.

TCR libraries were generated with the immunoSEQ multiplex PCR assay, using TCR-beta and/or TCR-alpha/delta assays for each sample. The Illumina high-throughput platform was used to sequence the amplified TCR libraries. Per the original workflow: Clustering and dimensionality reduction relied on pairwise TCRdist distances among GMM-specific receptors from T cells that were either sorted ex vivo or expanded in vitro. The score assigned to each clinical repertoire was mean NN-distance, meaning the average TCRdist to the nearest 10% of tetramer-positive reference sequences. GEM TCR motif frequency was computed as the fraction of unique TCRs matching known GEM sequences by V/J usage and CDR3 length. Linear discriminant analysis with leave-one-out cross-validation, implemented in scikit-learn, was used to classify active tuberculosis. As stored in TCRdb, this immuneACCESS dataset retains in-frame rearrangements with V and J assigned. A fraction of the clones does not appear; measured against another copy, unresolved V genes explain less than half of the discrepancy, and the remainder lacks a known reason. The V and J calls and clone size were taken over from that table, and D and trimming were inferred from the DNA. Within this sample are about 37,000 clones, with around 93% of them counted one time only. Clones ranked in the top ten supply approximately 2.4% of the sample.

The CDR3, cysteine through phenylalanine, is 12 amino acids long. The retained sequence is limited to the CDR3, 36 bases, with the frame set at the first base. Sequences SGHDT (CDR1) and YYEEEE (CDR2) are obtained from the germline V gene. V was cut back by 2 bases and J by 7 bases, leaving a gap of 4 bases between them. The time point label on this specimen signifies: new active TB diagnosis, blood taken before or within 7 days of starting treatment. The patients with active tuberculosis were newly diagnosed, HIV-seronegative South African adults aged 18 years or older. Confirmation of active tuberculosis was obtained by positive sputum smear microscopy and/or positive M. tuberculosis culture. Immunosequencing was performed on unsorted cryopreserved PBMC and covered around 100,000 T cells per clinical donor on average. On this clone itself: No antigen is known for it. Base qualities were left out, and no much larger clone turns up one base away.

Sequences were derived from PBMCs, sampled at tuberculosis diagnosis. The rearranged chain carries TRBV5-6 and TRBJ1-6; the D gene is not confidently resolved. The TCR comes from an adult with tuberculosis. The CDR3 is CASSFGNSPLHF. The nucleotides are TGTGCCAGCAGCTTCGGGAATTCACCCCTCCACTTT.